The rows below give T cell receptor beta chains drawn from one sample of a study of cytomegalovirus exposure and HLA in healthy donors. Clones were sequenced by immunoSEQ multiplex PCR, and TCRdb holds only the in-frame ones, with some missing. The sample lists some 97,000 clones; about four fifths were seen once. The sequencing input was PBMCs. These TCRs come from a female donor in good health and CMV-seropositive. The CDR3 runs from the conserved cysteine through the conserved F or W. The order of the fields is clone size, D gene, J gene, V gene, CDR3 DNA, CDR3 protein. A D gene is named only where the DNA matches it firmly. Not every row has a clone size; where given, it reads once, few, many or a size class.

NA | NA | TRBJ1-6 | TRBV10-3 | TGTGCCATCAGTGAGTCTTTTGAGGGAGGTCCCCTCCACTTT | CAISESFEGGPLHF
few | NA | TRBJ2-7 | TRBV6-5 | TGTGCCAGCAGCGACAGCTACGAGCAGTACTTC | CASSDSYEQYF
NA | NA | TRBJ2-7 | TRBV6-5 | TGTGCCAGCAGATCGAGGTACGAGCAGTACTTC | CASRSRYEQYF
once | TRBD2 | TRBJ2-1 | TRBV9 | TGTGCCAGCAGCGAACTAGCGGATTACAATGAGCAGTTCTTC | CASSELADYNEQFF
NA | TRBD1 | TRBJ2-3 | TRBV7-9 | TGTGCCAGCAGCCTGACCGGGACAGCGCCCGCAGATACGCAGTATTTT | CASSLTGTAPADTQYF
NA | TRBD2 | TRBJ2-5 | TRBV19 | TGTGCCAGTAGTACGCCTAGGCGGGAGGGCCGCGAGACCCAGTACTTC | CASSTPRREGRETQYF
NA | NA | TRBJ1-2 | TRBV14 | TGTGCCAGCAGAGGAAGGGCAGCGGGAGCTAACTATGGCTACACCTTC | CASRGRAAGANYGYTF
NA | NA | TRBJ2-2 | TRBV9 | TGTGCCAGCAGCGTAAGCTTGAGCAACACCGGGGAGCTGTTTTTT | CASSVSLSNTGELFF
NA | TRBD1 | TRBJ1-6 | TRBV30 | TGTGCCTGGACCCGGGACAGGGATTCACCCCTCCACTTT | CAWTRDRDSPLHF
NA | NA | TRBJ2-5 | TRBV2 | TGTGCCAGCAGGCGTGGGGGGTTGGAGACCCAGTACTTC | CASRRGGLETQYF